Presented here are 10 T cell receptor beta chains from one specimen sequenced in a study of shared clonotypes between healthy human individuals. Method: immunoSEQ multiplex PCR; TCRdb's copy keeps in-frame clones and lacks some. The sample has over a million clones, about 70% seen once. Sequenced input: memory CD4+ T cells sorted from blood. The subset denotes: CD45RA-negative fraction. The receptors here all came from a man between 18 and 29 years old in good health.

The rearrangement links TRBV9 to TRBJ2-1; D unclear. The V gene's germline CDR1 is SGDLS and CDR2 YYNGEE. Between the trimmed V and J ends, which lost 3 bases and 8 bases, there was a span of 15 bases. The CDR3 sequence is 14 residues long. The CDR3 protein is CASSAGERIDEQFF. The DNA of the CDR3 is TGTGCCAGCAGCGCTGGTGAAAGAATCGATGAGCAGTTCTTC.

The chain has TRBV10-3 and TRBJ2-3; D gene unclear. Trimming removed 2 bases from V and 1 base from J, with 10 bases in between. Germline CDR1 ENHRY, CDR2 SYGVKD. The CDR3 covers 15 residues. CDR3 in amino acids: CAISEQRLGTDTQYF. The CDR3 region has the DNA TGTGCCATCAGTGAGCAAAGGCTCGGCACAGATACGCAGTATTTT.

The gene calls are TRBV7-9 and TRBJ2-5, with 8 bases identical to TRBD1. Germline CDR1 reads SEHNR; CDR2 reads FQNEAQ (reference sequence). The junction had 3 bases not matched to a gene; V was cut back by 4 bases and J by 5 bases. The CDR3 spans 13 residues. CDR3 sequence reads: CASSWTGMETQYF. Written as DNA, the CDR3 is TGTGCCAGCAGCTGGACAGGGATGGAGACCCAGTACTTC.

This clone appeared once. The chain employs TRBV4-1 and TRBJ1-4; 9 positions agree with TRBD1. This CDR3 spans 13 amino acids. CDR1 MGHRA and CDR2 YSYEKL come from the germline V gene. Trimming cost V 10 bases and J 3 bases; bases outside gene matches: 3. This CDR3 is CATGTGPNEKLFF. DNA for the CDR3: TGCGCCACTGGGACAGGGCCTAATGAAAAACTGTTTTTT.

CDR3 sequence (DNA): TGTGCCAGCAGTCGCCCCAGCTCCTACGAGCAGTACTTC. Translated: CASSRPSSYEQYF. This sequence joins TRBV27 and TRBJ2-7; D gene unclear. The CDR3 loop spans 13 amino acids. The V gene's germline CDR1 is MNHEY and CDR2 SMNVEV (reference sequence). V lost 5 bases, J lost 0 bases, and 8 bases lay in between.

As to this clone: At the DNA level, this CDR3 is encoded by other sequences in the same sample as well. V and J are TRBV6-5 and TRBJ2-7, with D uncertain. In germline, CDR1 is MNHEY, CDR2 SVGAGI. This CDR3 is 11 amino acids long. V lost 4 bases to trimming and J lost 2 bases, with 3 bases between them. Written as DNA, the CDR3 is TGTGCCAGCAGTTCTACCTACGAGCAGTACTTC. Translated: CASSSTYEQYF.

The chain recombines TRBV25-1 with TRBJ2-5; D perhaps matches TRBD2 (6 bases). This CDR3 contains 13 residues. From germline, CDR1 is MGHDK and CDR2 SYGVNS. V dropped 2 bases and J dropped 5 bases, with 9 bases sitting between them. CDR3 coding DNA: TGTGCCAGCAGTGAAGCGGGGAAGGAGACCCAGTACTTC. Its translation: CASSEAGKETQYF.

The chain uses TRBV6-6 and TRBJ2-7; 12 nucleotides agree with TRBD1. The CDR3 consists of 15 residues. The V gene end was trimmed by 3 bases and the J gene end by 3 bases; junction bases not matched to a gene: 3. CDR1 and CDR2 (germline): MNHNY, SVGAGI (reference sequence). The CDR3 nucleotides are TGTGCCAGCAGTTATGGGACAGGGGGCGGCTACGAGCAGTACTTC. Translated, it gives CASSYGTGGGYEQYF.

This clone appeared a few times. In nucleotides, the CDR3 is TGCGCCAGCAGGGCCGGCGCCGCAAACACTGAAGCTTTCTTT. Encoded protein: CASRAGAANTEAFF. The rearrangement joins TRBV10-2 to TRBJ1-1, with D uncertain. V lost 6 bases, J lost 2 bases, and 13 bases lay in between. This CDR3 spans 14 amino acids. Germline V lookup: CDR1 WSHSY, CDR2 SAAADI.

V is TRBV2 and J is TRBJ2-7; 7 nucleotides line up with TRBD2. CDR1 is SNHLY, CDR2 FYNNEI, per germline. Trimming cost V 4 bases and J 4 bases; bases outside gene matches: 7. The CDR3 runs 14 residues. For the CDR3, the DNA is TGTGCCAGCAGTGCGTCGGGAGGAGGGTACGAGCAGTACTTC. Residues: CASSASGGGYEQYF.